A selection of T cell receptor beta chains follows, all from one sample in a study of Ad26.COV2.S vaccination and SARS-CoV-2 variants. Clones were sequenced by immunoSEQ multiplex PCR, and TCRdb holds only the in-frame ones, with some missing. There are 300,000 to 500,000 clones in the sample; more than 85% occur only once, and 3.5% lies in the top ten. This specimen consisted of peripheral blood, obtained in a trial of Ad26.COV2.S vaccine versus placebo. All receptors come from a person between 18 and 60 years old who received the Ad26.COV2.S COVID-19 vaccine or a placebo. Each CDR3 is given with its conserved first and last residue. The order of the fields is D gene, J gene, V gene, clone size, CDR3 protein, CDR3 DNA. The D gene is left open where the match is weak. Clone size is given for some rows only: seen once, a few or many times, or a class if the clone is expanded.

>.|TRBJ2-2|TRBV7-9|.
CASSLLGGELFF
TGTGCCAGCAGCTTACTTGGCGGGGAGCTGTTTTTT
>.|TRBJ2-3|TRBV18|once
CASSPDAGTDTQYF
TGTGCCAGCTCACCTGATGCGGGAACAGATACGCAGTATTTT
>.|TRBJ1-5|TRBV4-1|.
CASSQEWGEEDQPQHF
TGCGCCAGCAGCCAAGAGTGGGGGGAGGAGGATCAGCCCCAGCATTTT
>TRBD1|TRBJ2-7|TRBV2|.
CASKGWDSSYEQYF
TGTGCCAGCAAGGGTTGGGACAGCTCCTACGAGCAGTACTTC
>TRBD1|TRBJ1-1|TRBV7-9|.
CASSMGQPNTEAFF
TGTGCCAGCAGTATGGGACAGCCAAACACTGAAGCTTTCTTT
>.|TRBJ1-1|TRBV4-1|.
CASNPGWALNTEAFF
TGCGCCAGCAACCCTGGATGGGCCCTGAACACTGAAGCTTTCTTT
>TRBD1|TRBJ1-1|TRBV6-5|.
CASSQWDRGTEAFF
TGTGCCAGCAGTCAATGGGACAGGGGGACTGAAGCTTTCTTT
>.|TRBJ2-7|TRBV28|.
CASRGTSSYEQYF
TGTGCCAGCAGGGGGACAAGCTCCTACGAGCAGTACTTC
>.|TRBJ2-3|TRBV6-6|.
CASSYSPGLRTDTQYF
TGTGCCAGCAGTTACTCCCCGGGACTTCGCACAGATACGCAGTATTTT
>.|TRBJ1-3|TRBV5-4|many
CASSLARAGNTIYF
TGTGCCAGCAGCTTGGCCAGAGCTGGAAACACCATATATTTT
>TRBD1|TRBJ1-1|TRBV10-3|.
CAISRDRLMNTEAFF
TGTGCCATCAGCAGGGACAGATTAATGAACACTGAAGCTTTCTTT
>.|TRBJ2-2|TRBV6-5|.
CASRRDDTGELFF
TGTGCCAGCCGCCGCGACGACACCGGGGAGCTGTTTTTT
>.|TRBJ1-2|TRBV19|.
CASTPDTYGYTF
TGTGCCAGTACCCCTGACACCTATGGCTACACCTTC
>.|TRBJ1-1|TRBV7-8|.
CASSRSGGEAFF
TGTGCCAGCAGCCGCAGCGGTGGTGAAGCTTTCTTT
>TRBD1|TRBJ1-1|TRBV11-2|.
CASSLIRTGAEAFF
TGTGCCAGCAGCTTAATCAGGACAGGGGCTGAAGCTTTCTTT
>.|TRBJ1-2|TRBV6-5|once
CASSSWSRNYGYTF
TGTGCCAGCAGTTCTTGGTCAAGGAACTATGGCTACACCTTC
>.|TRBJ2-1|TRBV11-2|.
CASSLGKNEQFF
TGTGCCAGCAGCTTAGGGAAGAATGAGCAGTTCTTC
>.|TRBJ1-3|TRBV7-6|few
CASTSGVGNTIYF
TGTGCCAGCACCTCCGGGGTTGGAAACACCATATATTTT
>.|TRBJ1-1|TRBV5-1|.
CASSWGVGNTEAFF
TGCGCCAGCAGCTGGGGGGTGGGGAACACTGAAGCTTTCTTT
>.|TRBJ1-6|TRBV2|.
CASRAGKSPLHF
TGTGCCAGCAGAGCAGGAAAATCACCCCTCCACTTT